This T cell receptor (beta chain) was retrieved from a study of vaccination effects on CD4 cells after COVID-19. Broader study findings: At late timepoints after vaccination, vaccine- and infection-induced clones shrank markedly. The study had few convalescent patients and no early post-infection timepoints.

V gave up 5 bases and J gave up 3 bases; unmatched junction bases: 7. Per germline, CDR1 SEHNR and CDR2 FQNEAQ (reference sequence). The CDR3 covers 14 residues. Viral peptide pools were used in the ViraFEST assay to expand antigen-specific CD4+ T cells, and sequencing came afterward. Investigators separated out CD4+ T cells once 10 days of culture had passed. Vaccine recipients, nucleocapsid antibody negative, had no prior SARS-CoV-2 infection. The culture medium for 2 million or so PBMC per well included about 9 IU/ml IL-2 and roughly 10 ug/ml peptides. As regards this clone: Its target is not known.

The repertoire was sequenced with immunoSEQ multiplex PCR; TCRdb's copy has only in-frame clones and lacks some. The data contain around 71,000 clones, approximately 70% of them singletons. The genes are TRBV7-9 and TRBJ2-7; 7 bases match TRBD1. The sequence derives from a human donor who received a COVID-19 vaccine. Sequencing used CD4+ T cells from PBMCs cultured with HCoV-OC43 spike peptides, obtained before COVID-19 vaccination. Subset noted: HCoV-OC43 spike overlapping peptide pool stimulation. CDR3 residues: CASSVGTDHYEQYV. In nucleotides, the CDR3 is TGTGCCAGCAGCGTCGGGACAGACCACTACGAGCAGTACGTC.